This T cell receptor beta chain stems from a study of CD8 T cells in ankylosing spondylitis. Notes on the study in general: With a CD8+ phenotype, disease-linked clones were relatively rare in peripheral blood. Characteristic, it appeared, of ankylosing spondylitis blood was a TCR beta motif of eight highly homologous variants. Reports say disease-linked clones showed up significantly more in matched ankylosing spondylitis synovial fluid. A number of the motif variants had already been described in reactive arthritis synovial fluid and blood.

This clonotype was detected only a few times. Antigen: not known. Trimming took 8 bases from V and 3 from J, leaving 13 bases between them. The CDR3 contains 13 residues. Germline loops: CDR1 SGHAT, CDR2 FQNNGV. In making TCR beta libraries, quantitative 5'-RACE with molecular barcodes was used. TCRdb analysed the 5' RACE reads with MiXCR anew, one entry per CDR3 protein. Among approximately 220,000 distinct CDR3 sequences listed, around 16% were seen once. This TCR derives from a male donor with ankylosing spondylitis. Sequences were obtained from blood, either unsorted or a sorted T cell fraction (not recorded which). The chain uses TRBV11-2 and TRBJ1-1; D call uncertain. The CDR3 DNA reads as TGTGCCAGCGGCCCGAATGCAGACACTGAAGCTTTCTTT. Its protein is CASGPNADTEAFF.